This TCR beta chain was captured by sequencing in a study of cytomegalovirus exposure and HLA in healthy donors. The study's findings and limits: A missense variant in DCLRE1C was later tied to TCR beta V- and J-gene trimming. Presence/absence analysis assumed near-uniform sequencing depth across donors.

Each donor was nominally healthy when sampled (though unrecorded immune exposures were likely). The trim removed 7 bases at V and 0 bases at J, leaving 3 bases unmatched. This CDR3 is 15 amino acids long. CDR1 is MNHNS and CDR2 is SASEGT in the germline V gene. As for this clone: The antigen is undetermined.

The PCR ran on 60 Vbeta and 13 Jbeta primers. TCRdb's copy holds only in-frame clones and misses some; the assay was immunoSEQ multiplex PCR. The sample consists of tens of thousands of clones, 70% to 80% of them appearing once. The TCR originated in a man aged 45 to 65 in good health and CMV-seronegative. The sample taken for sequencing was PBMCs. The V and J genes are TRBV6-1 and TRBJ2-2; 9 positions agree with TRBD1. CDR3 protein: CASTQGASNTGELFF. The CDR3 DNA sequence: TGTGCCAGCACACAGGGGGCTTCGAACACCGGGGAGCTGTTTTTT.